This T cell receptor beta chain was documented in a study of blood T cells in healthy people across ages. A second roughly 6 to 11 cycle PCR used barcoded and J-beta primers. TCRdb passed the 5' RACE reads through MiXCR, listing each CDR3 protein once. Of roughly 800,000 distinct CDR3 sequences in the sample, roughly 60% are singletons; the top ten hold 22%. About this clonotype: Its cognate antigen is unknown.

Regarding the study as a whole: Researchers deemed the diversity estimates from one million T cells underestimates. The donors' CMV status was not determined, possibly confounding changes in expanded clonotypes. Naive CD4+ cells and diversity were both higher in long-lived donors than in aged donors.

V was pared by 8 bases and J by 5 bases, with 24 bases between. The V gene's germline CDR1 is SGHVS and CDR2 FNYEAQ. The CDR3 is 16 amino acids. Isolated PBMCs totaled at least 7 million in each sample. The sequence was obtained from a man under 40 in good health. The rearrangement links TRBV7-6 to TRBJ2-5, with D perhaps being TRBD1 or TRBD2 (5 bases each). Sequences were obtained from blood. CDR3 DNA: TGTGCCAGCGGCGCGATTCAGGGCCGCGGGCAGGAGACCCAGTACTTC. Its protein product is CASGAIQGRGQETQYF.